This is a list of T cell receptor beta chains from one sample in a study of blood T cell repertoires in COVID-19. Assay: immunoSEQ multiplex PCR; the TCRdb copy retains only in-frame clones and omits some. This table has hundreds of thousands of clones, 65% to 90% appearing once. The sequencing sample was made of peripheral blood. Receptors were obtained from a woman aged 60-75 years with COVID-19, enrolled during active disease. Both conserved end residues are part of each CDR3. A D gene is named only where the DNA matches it firmly. Only some rows state a clone size, as once, few, many or a class for expanded clones.

CDR3 length,V gene,J gene,D gene,clone size,CDR3 DNA,CDR3 protein
14,TRBV6-5,TRBJ1-2,-,-,TGTGCCAGCAGTTACAGGCAGGGAGGGTATGGCTACACCTTC,CASSYRQGGYGYTF
15,TRBV15,TRBJ2-5,TRBD1,-,TGTGCCACCAGCGAAGCATACAGGGGTGGAGAGACCCAGTACTTC,CATSEAYRGGETQYF
15,TRBV4-1,TRBJ1-1,TRBD1,-,TGCGCCAGCAGCCTCTCCAGCGCAGGGGGGACTCAAGCTTTCTTT,CASSLSSAGGTQAFF
11,TRBV20-1,TRBJ1-2,TRBD1,-,TGCAGTGCTGCACAAGGGGGCCGTAAGGCCTTC,CSAAQGGRKAF
15,TRBV7-3,TRBJ2-3,TRBD2,-,TGTGCCAGCAGCCCCTTTAGCGGGGGGGAGGGTACGCAGTATTTT,CASSPFSGGEGTQYF
14,TRBV5-1,TRBJ2-5,TRBD2,-,TGCGCCAGCAGCTCCGGACTAGCTGAAGAGACCCAGTACTTC,CASSSGLAEETQYF
12,TRBV12-3/TRBV12-4,TRBJ2-3,-,once,TGTGCCAGCAGCCCCTACACAGATACGCAGTATTTT,CASSPYTDTQYF
13,TRBV5-1,TRBJ1-6,-,-,TGCGCCACCTCGAGCAGCGAGAATTCACCCCTCCACTTT,CATSSSENSPLHF
18,TRBV27,TRBJ2-1,TRBD2,-,TGTGCCAGCAGTTCAATTCTCTCACTAGCGGGGTCTTACGGTGAGCAGTTCTTC,CASSSILSLAGSYGEQFF
15,TRBV9,TRBJ2-1,-,-,TGTGCCAGCAGCAGCGGCAGGACAGCAGACAATGAGCAGTTCTTC,CASSSGRTADNEQFF
15,TRBV29-1,TRBJ2-3,-,-,TGCAGCGTTCAGGACTGGCGGGGCCCCACAGATACGCAGTATTTT,CSVQDWRGPTDTQYF
14,TRBV7-9,TRBJ1-4,TRBD1,-,TGTGCCAGCAGCTTCCGACAGGGGTATGAAAAACTGTTTTTT,CASSFRQGYEKLFF
12,TRBV11-1,TRBJ1-2,-,-,TGTGCCAGCAGTTACCAGGCCTATGGCTACACCTTC,CASSYQAYGYTF
10,TRBV29-1,TRBJ2-5,-,-,TGCAGCGTTGGAGCGGAGACCCAGTACTTC,CSVGAETQYF
19,TRBV4-1,TRBJ1-4,TRBD1,-,TGCGCCAGCAGCCGGGGACAGGGGGCCCTTACCTTAACTAATGAAAAACTGTTTTTT,CASSRGQGALTLTNEKLFF
15,TRBV7-2,TRBJ1-1,-,-,TGTGCCAGCAGTTTCTTAACAGGGTTCAACACTGAAGCTTTCTTT,CASSFLTGFNTEAFF
15,TRBV6-6,TRBJ1-5,-,-,TGTGCCAGCAGTTACGCGGGGACTAGCAATCAGCCCCAGCATTTT,CASSYAGTSNQPQHF
15,TRBV6-5,TRBJ2-7,-,-,TGTGCCAGCAGTTACTCTGGGCTAGCTTCCTACGAGCAGTACTTC,CASSYSGLASYEQYF
18,TRBV19,TRBJ2-6,-,-,TGTGCCAGTAGCCCCGGCAGGGGTTTGATATATGGGGCCAACGTCCTGACTTTC,CASSPGRGLIYGANVLTF
12,TRBV27,TRBJ1-6,-,-,TGTGCCAGCAGGGACAGCTATTCACCCCTCCACTTT,CASRDSYSPLHF
13,TRBV10-2,TRBJ1-5,-,-,TGCGCCAGCAGTGAGATTCAGGGACAGCCCCAGCATTTT,CASSEIQGQPQHF
14,TRBV30,TRBJ2-3,TRBD1,-,TGTGCCGGGTGGGACAGGGTCAACACAGATACGCAGTATTTT,CAGWDRVNTDTQYF
13,TRBV10-3,TRBJ1-1,TRBD1,-,TGTGCCATCAGTGAGACAAGGGACAGGGAAGCTTTCTTT,CAISETRDREAFF
15,TRBV6-5,TRBJ2-7,TRBD2,-,TGTGCCAGCAGTCGCGGGGGGACCGTCTCCTACGAGCAGTACTTC,CASSRGGTVSYEQYF
13,TRBV11-2,TRBJ1-1,TRBD1,-,TGTGCCAGCAGCCCTGCCATCGGACAGGGTGCTTTCTTT,CASSPAIGQGAFF
17,TRBV5-8,TRBJ1-1,-,-,TGTGCCAGCAGCTTGGGCGCGGGGGCCTTAATGAACACTGAGGCTTTCTTT,CASSLGAGALMNTEAFF
14,TRBV9,TRBJ2-1,-,once,TGTGCCAGCAGCGGGACAGCTTCCTACAATGAGCAGTTCTTC,CASSGTASYNEQFF
12,TRBV29-1,TRBJ2-7,-,-,TGCAGCGTCTGGACGGGGACCTACGAGCAGTACTTC,CSVWTGTYEQYF
13,TRBV30,TRBJ1-3,-,few,TGTGCCTGGGAGAAGTCAGGGAGAAACACCATATATTTT,CAWEKSGRNTIYF
15,TRBV19,TRBJ2-6,TRBD1,-,TGTGCCAGTAGTGCCGGACAGGTTTGGGCCAACGTCCTGACTTTC,CASSAGQVWANVLTF
15,TRBV7-2,TRBJ2-2,TRBD2,-,TGTGCCAGCAGCTCGACTAGCGGGGGGACCGGGGAGCTGTTTTTT,CASSSTSGGTGELFF
15,TRBV7-6,TRBJ2-3,TRBD1,-,TGTGCCAGCAGCCACGGGACAGGGCGCACAGATACGCAGTATTTT,CASSHGTGRTDTQYF
15,TRBV27,TRBJ1-3,-,few,TGTGCCAGCAGTTTAGACGGGAGCTCTGGAAACACCATATATTTT,CASSLDGSSGNTIYF
14,TRBV6-5,TRBJ2-6,-,-,TGTGCCAGCACGGAGTTGGCTGGGGCCAACGTCCTGACTTTC,CASTELAGANVLTF
14,TRBV18,TRBJ1-1,TRBD1,-,TGTGCCAGCTCACGACAGGGGGGGGGCACTGAAGCTTTCTTT,CASSRQGGGTEAFF
15,TRBV18,TRBJ2-2,TRBD1,-,TGTGCCAGCTCAGCAAGACAGGGGTGGACCGGGGAGCTGTTTTTT,CASSARQGWTGELFF
16,TRBV11-2,TRBJ2-3,-,-,TGTGCCAGCACTGACGGGGTAGGAGGGAGCACAGATACGCAGTATTTT,CASTDGVGGSTDTQYF
15,TRBV7-2,TRBJ2-3,-,-,TGTGCCAGCAGCTTAACTCGGGTTAGCACAGATACGCAGTATTTT,CASSLTRVSTDTQYF
14,TRBV7-9,TRBJ1-6,TRBD1,few,TGTGCCAGCAGCCGGGACAGTCCCTATTCACCCCTCCACTTT,CASSRDSPYSPLHF
16,TRBV3-1/TRBV3-2,TRBJ2-3,TRBD2,few,TGTGCCAGCAGCCAAGATTTCGGGGGGGCCGTGGATACGCAGTATTTT,CASSQDFGGAVDTQYF
15,TRBV11-2,TRBJ2-1,-,-,TGTGCCAGCAGCTTAGATAGGGGGGGCTACAATGAGCAGTTCTTC,CASSLDRGGYNEQFF
16,TRBV4-2,TRBJ1-4,-,-,TGTGCCAGCAGCCAAGCTCCAACCGGAGGGAATGAAAAACTGTTTTTT,CASSQAPTGGNEKLFF
15,TRBV7-8,TRBJ2-7,TRBD2,-,TGTGCCAGCAGCTTGACTAGCGGGGTCTGGTACGAGCAGTACTTC,CASSLTSGVWYEQYF
14,TRBV5-1,TRBJ2-7,TRBD2,-,TGCGCCAGCAGCGCCACTAGCGGGGGCTACGAGCAGTACTTC,CASSATSGGYEQYF
16,TRBV6-5,TRBJ1-1,-,-,TGTGCCAGCAGTTACTCGACGTACCGACTTGACACTGAAGCTTTCTTT,CASSYSTYRLDTEAFF
14,TRBV6-4,TRBJ2-1,-,few,TGTGCCAGCAGGGTAGGGGCAGGGCGCGGTGAGCAGTTCTTC,CASRVGAGRGEQFF
14,TRBV2,TRBJ2-5,-,-,TGTGCCAGCAGTGAAGTGTGGCACCAAGAGACCCAGTACTTC,CASSEVWHQETQYF
13,TRBV3-1/TRBV3-2,TRBJ1-2,TRBD1,-,TGTGCCAGCAGCCGAAGCGACAGGGGAGGCTACACCTTC,CASSRSDRGGYTF
14,TRBV6-5,TRBJ1-2,TRBD1,-,TGTGCCAGCACTAGGACAGGGGGTGACTATGGCTACACCTTC,CASTRTGGDYGYTF
15,TRBV7-9,TRBJ2-3,TRBD2,-,TGTGCCAGCAGCTCGGGACTAGTGAGCACAGATACGCAGTATTTT,CASSSGLVSTDTQYF